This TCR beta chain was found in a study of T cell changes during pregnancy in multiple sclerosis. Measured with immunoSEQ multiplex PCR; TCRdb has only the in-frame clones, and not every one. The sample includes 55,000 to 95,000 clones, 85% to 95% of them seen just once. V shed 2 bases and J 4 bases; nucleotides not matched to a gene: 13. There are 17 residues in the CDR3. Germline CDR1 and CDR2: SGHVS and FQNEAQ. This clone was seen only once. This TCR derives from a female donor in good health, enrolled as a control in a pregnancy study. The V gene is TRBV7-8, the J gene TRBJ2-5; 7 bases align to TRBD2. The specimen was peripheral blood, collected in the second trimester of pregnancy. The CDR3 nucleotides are TGTGCCAGCAGCTTATTGCGTCGGGGAGTAGCGGGAGAGACCCAGTACTTC. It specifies CASSLLRRGVAGETQYF.